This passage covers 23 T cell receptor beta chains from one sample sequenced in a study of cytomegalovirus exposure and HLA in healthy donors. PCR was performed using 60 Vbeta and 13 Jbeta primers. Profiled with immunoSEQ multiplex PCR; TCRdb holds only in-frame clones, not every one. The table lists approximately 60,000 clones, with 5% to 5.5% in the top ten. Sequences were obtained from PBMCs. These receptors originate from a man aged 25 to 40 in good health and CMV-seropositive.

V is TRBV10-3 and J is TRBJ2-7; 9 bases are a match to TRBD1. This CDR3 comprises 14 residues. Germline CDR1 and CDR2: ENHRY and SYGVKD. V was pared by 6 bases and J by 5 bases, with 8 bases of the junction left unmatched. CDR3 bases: TGTGCCATCAGCATACAGGGGGCGCCGGACGAGCAGTACTTC. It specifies CAISIQGAPDEQYF.

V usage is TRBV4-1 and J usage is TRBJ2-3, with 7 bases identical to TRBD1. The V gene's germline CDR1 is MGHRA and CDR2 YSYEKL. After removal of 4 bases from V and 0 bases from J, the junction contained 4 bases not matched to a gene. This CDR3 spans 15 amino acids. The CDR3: CASSPRTGSTDTQYF. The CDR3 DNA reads TGCGCCAGCAGCCCTCGGACAGGTAGCACAGATACGCAGTATTTT.

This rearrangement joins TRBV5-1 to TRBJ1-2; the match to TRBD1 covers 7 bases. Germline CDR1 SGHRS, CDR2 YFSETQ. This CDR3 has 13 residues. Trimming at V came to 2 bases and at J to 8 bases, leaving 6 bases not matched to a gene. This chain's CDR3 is CASSLGQVGGYTF. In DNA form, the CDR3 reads TGCGCCAGCAGCTTAGGACAGGTCGGGGGCTACACCTTC. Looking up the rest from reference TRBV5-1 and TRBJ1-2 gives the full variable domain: KAGVTQTPRYLIKTRGQQVTLSCSPISGHRSVSWYQQTPGQGLQFLFEYFSETQRNKGNFPGRFSGRQFSNSRSEMNVSTLELGDSALYLCASSLGQVGGYTFGSGTRLTVV.

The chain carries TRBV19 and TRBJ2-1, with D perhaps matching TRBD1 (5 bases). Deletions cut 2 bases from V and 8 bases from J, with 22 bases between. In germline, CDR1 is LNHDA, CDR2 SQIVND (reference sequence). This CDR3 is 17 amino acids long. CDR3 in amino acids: CASSITQGSALGDEQFF. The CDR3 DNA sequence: TGTGCCAGTAGTATAACGCAGGGATCCGCCCTGGGCGATGAGCAGTTCTTC.

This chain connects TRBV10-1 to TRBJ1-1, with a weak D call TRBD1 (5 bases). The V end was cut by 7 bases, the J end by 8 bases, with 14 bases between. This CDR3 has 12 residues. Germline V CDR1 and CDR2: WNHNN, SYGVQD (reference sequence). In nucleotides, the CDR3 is TGCGCCAGCATCAGAACGACAGACGAAGCTTTCTTT. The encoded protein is CASIRTTDEAFF.

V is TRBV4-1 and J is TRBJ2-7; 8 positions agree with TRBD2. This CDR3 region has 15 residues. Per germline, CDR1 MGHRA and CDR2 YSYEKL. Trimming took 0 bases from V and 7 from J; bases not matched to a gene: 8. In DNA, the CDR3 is TGCGCCAGCAGCCAAGATGCTGCCGGGGGGGAGGAGCAGTACTTC. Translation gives CASSQDAAGGEEQYF.

The CDR3 bases are TGTGCCAGCCGAGTCGACGAGCAGTACTTC. Its translation: CASRVDEQYF. This rearrangement joins TRBV18 to TRBJ2-7; D is ambiguous. Germline lookup yields CDR1 KGHSH and CDR2 LQKENI. V was pared by 8 bases and J by 5 bases, with 7 bases between. The CDR3 runs 10 residues.

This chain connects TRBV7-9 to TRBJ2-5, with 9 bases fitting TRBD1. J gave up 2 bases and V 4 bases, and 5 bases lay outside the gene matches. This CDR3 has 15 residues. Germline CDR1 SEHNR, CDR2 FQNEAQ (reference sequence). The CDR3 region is CASSSYDRGQETQYF. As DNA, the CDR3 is TGTGCCAGCAGCTCCTACGACAGGGGGCAAGAGACCCAGTACTTC.

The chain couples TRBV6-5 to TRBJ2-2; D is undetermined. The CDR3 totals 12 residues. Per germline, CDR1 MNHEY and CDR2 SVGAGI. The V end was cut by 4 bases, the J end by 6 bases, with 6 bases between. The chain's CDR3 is CASSWAAGELFF. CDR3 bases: TGTGCCAGCAGTTGGGCCGCCGGGGAGCTGTTTTTT.

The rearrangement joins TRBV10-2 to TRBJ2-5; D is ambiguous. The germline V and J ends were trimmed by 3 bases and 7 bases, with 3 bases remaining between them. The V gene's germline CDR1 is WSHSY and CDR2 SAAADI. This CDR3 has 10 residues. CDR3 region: CASSDGTQYF. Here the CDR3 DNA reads TGCGCCAGCAGTGACGGGACCCAGTACTTC.

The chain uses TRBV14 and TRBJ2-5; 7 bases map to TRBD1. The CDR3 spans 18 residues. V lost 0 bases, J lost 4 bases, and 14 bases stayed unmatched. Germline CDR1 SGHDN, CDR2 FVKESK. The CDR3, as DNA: TGTGCCAGCAGCCAAGATCGGGGCGAAAGCAGGGGGTCAGAGACCCAGTACTTC. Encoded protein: CASSQDRGESRGSETQYF.

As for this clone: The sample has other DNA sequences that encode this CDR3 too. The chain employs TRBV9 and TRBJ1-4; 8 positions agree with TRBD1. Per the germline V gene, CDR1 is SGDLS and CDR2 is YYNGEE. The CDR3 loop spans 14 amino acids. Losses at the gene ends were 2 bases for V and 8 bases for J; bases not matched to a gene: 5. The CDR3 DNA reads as TGTGCCAGCAGCGTCTCCAGGGGGCGAGAAAAACTGTTTTTT. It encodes CASSVSRGREKLFF. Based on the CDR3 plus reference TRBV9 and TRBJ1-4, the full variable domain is DSGVTQTPKHLITATGQRVTLRCSPRSGDLSVYWYQQSLDQGLQFLIQYYNGEERAKGNILERFSAQQFPDLHSELNLSSLELGDSALYFCASSVSRGREKLFFGSGTQLSVL.

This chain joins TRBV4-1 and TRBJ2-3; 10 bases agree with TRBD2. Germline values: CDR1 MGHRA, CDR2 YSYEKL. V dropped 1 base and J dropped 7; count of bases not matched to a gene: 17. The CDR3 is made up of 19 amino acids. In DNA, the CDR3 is TGCGCCAGCAGCCAAGGCCCGGGGCTCGTAGCGGGGGGCGGAAATACGCAGTATTTT. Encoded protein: CASSQGPGLVAGGGNTQYF.

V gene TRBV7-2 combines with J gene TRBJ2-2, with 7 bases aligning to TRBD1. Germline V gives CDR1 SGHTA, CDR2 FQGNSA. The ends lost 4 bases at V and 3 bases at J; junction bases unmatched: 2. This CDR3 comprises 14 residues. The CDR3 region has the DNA TGTGCCAGCAGCTCAACAGGGGACACCGGGGAGCTGTTTTTT. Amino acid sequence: CASSSTGDTGELFF.

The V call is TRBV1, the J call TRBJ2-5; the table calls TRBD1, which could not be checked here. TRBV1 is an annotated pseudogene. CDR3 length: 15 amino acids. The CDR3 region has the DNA TGCACCAGCAGCCATCCTGGGCCCAGGCAAGAGAACCAGTACTTC. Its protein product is CTSSHPGPRQENQYF.

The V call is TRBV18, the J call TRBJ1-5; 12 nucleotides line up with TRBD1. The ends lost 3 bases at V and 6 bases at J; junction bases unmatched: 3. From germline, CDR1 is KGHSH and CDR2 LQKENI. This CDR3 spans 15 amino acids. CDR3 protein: CASSPGQGASQPQHF. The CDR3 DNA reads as TGTGCCAGCTCACCGGGACAGGGGGCTTCTCAGCCCCAGCATTTT. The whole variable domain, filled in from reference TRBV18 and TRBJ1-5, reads NAGVMQNPRHLVRRRGQEARLRCSPMKGHSHVYWYRQLPEEGLKFMVYLQKENIIDESGMPKERFSAEFPKEGPSILRIQQVVRGDSAAYFCASSPGQGASQPQHFGDGTRLSIL.

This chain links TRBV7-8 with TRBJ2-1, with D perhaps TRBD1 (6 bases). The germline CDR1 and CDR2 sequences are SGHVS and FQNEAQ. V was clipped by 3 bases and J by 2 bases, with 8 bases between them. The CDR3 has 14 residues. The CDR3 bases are TGTGCCAGCAGCTTCGGACAGCCCTACAATGAGCAGTTCTTC. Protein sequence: CASSFGQPYNEQFF.

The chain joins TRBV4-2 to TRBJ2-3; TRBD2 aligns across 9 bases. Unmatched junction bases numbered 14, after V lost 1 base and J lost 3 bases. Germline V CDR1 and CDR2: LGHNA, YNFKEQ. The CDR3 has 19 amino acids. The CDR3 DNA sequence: TGTGCCAGCAGCCAAGCCCTGGGGGTGGTCAGCGGGAGGACAGATACGCAGTATTTT. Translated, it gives CASSQALGVVSGRTDTQYF.

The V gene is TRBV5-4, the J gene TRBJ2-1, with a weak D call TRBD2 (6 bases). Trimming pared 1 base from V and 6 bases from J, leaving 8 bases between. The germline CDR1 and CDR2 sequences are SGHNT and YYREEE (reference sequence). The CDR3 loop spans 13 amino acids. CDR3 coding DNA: TGTGCCAGCAGCTTGAGGGACTTCAATGAGCAGTTCTTC. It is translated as CASSLRDFNEQFF.

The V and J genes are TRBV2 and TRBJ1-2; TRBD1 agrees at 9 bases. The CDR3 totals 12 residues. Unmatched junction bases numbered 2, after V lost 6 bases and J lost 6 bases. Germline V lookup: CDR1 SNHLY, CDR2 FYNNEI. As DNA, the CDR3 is TGTGCCAGCAGAAGGACAGGGGATGGCTACACCTTC. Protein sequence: CASRRTGDGYTF.

CDR3 in amino acids: CASARGGNQPQHF. CDR3 nucleotide sequence: TGTGCTAGTGCCCGCGGGGGAAATCAGCCCCAGCATTTT. This chain links TRBV12-5 with TRBJ1-5, with D perhaps matching TRBD1 (5 bases). The CDR3 is 13 residues long. The V gene lost 7 bases and the J gene lost 4 bases, with 11 bases spanning the gap. In germline, CDR1 is LGHNT, CDR2 FRNRAP. Supplemented by reference TRBV12-5 and TRBJ1-5, the full variable domain reads DARVTQTPRHKVTEMGQEVTMRCQPILGHNTVFWYRQTMMQGLELLAYFRNRAPLDDSGMPKDRFSAEMPDATLATLKIQPSEPRDSAVYFCASARGGNQPQHFGDGTRLSIL.

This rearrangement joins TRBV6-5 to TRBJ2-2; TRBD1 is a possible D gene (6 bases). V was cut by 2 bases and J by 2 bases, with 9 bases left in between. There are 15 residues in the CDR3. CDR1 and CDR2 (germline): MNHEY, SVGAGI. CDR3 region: CASSYGGHNTGELFF. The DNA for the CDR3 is TGTGCCAGCAGTTACGGGGGACATAACACCGGGGAGCTGTTTTTT.

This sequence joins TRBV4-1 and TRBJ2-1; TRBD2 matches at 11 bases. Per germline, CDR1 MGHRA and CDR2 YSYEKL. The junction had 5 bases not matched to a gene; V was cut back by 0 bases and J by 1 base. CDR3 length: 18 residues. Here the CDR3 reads CASSQDGLAGFSYNEQFF. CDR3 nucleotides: TGCGCCAGCAGCCAAGATGGACTAGCGGGTTTTTCCTACAATGAGCAGTTCTTC.